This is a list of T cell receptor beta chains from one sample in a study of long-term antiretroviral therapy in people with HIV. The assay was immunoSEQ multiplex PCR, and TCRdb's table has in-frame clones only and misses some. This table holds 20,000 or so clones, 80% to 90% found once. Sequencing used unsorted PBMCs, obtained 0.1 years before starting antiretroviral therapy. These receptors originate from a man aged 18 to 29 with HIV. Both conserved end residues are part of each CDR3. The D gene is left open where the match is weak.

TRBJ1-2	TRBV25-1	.	CASPREAWTYGYTF
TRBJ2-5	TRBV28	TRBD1	CASSVAGTGHSWEETQYF
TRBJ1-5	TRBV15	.	CATSSRQTGQPQHF
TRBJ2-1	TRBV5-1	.	CASSLVGGRNNEQFF
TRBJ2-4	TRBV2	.	CASSDPGAKNIQYF
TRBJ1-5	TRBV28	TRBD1	CASSGDRGRNQPQHF
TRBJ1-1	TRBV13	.	CASSLRPANTEAFF
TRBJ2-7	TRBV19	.	CASSTMRDGTYEQYF
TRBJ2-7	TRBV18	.	CASSPSRGQTEQYF
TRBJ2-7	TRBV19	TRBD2	CASSTLAGGEQYF
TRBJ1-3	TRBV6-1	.	CASTRQELYTIYF
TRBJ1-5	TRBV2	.	CASSELRRGSGGNQPQHF
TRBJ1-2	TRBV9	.	CASSYWDVEPGYYGYTF
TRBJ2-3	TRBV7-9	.	CASSLAYGGRTDTQYF
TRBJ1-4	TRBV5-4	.	CASSRRQGRSEKLFF
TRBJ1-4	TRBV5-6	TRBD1	CASSFKDRTEKLFF
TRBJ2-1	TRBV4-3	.	CASSPPSDEQFF
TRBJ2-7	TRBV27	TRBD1	CASSLSAGDRPRYEQYF
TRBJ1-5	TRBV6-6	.	CASSSTASNQPQHF
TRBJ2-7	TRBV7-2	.	CASSSSPTYEQYF
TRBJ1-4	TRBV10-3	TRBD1	CAITKTGTNEKLFF
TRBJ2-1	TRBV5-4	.	CASSLADARRYNEQFF
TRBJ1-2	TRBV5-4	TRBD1	CASSPRTGPKGYTF
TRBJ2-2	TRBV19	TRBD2	CASSSLAGDTGELFF
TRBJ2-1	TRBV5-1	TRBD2	CASSLVATSGYNEQFF